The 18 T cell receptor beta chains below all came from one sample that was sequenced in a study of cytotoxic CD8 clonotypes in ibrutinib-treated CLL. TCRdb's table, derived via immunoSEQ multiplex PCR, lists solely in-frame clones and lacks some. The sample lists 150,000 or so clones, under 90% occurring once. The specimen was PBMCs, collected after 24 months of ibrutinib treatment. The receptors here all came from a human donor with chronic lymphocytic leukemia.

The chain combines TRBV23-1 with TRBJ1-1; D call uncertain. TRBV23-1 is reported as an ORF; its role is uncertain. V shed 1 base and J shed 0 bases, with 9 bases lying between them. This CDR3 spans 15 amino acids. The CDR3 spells CASSQLREMNTEAFF. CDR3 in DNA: TGCGCCAGCAGTCAATTGAGAGAAATGAACACTGAAGCTTTCTTT.

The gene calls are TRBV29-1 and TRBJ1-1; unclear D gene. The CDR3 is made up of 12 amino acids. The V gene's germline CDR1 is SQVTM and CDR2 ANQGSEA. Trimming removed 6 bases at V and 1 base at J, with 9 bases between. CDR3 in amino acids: CSVKRGNTEAFF. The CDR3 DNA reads TGCAGCGTGAAGCGGGGGAACACTGAAGCTTTCTTT.

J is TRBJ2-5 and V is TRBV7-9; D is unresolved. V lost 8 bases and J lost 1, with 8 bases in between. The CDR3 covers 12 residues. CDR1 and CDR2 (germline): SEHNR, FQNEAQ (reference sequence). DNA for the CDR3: TGTGCCAGCGAAGGCCTCCAAGAGACCCAGTACTTC. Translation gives CASEGLQETQYF.

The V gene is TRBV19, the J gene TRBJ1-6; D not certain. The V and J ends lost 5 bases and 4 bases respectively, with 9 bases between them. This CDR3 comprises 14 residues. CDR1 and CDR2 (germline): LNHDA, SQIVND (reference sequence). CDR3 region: CASSPDPYNSPLHF. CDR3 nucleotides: TGTGCCAGTAGTCCGGATCCGTATAATTCACCCCTCCACTTT.

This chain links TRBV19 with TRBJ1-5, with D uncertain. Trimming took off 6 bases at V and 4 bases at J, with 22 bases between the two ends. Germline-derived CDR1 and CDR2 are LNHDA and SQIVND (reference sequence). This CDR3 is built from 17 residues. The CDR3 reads CASSPRAQVILNQPQHF. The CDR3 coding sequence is TGTGCCAGTAGCCCCCGGGCCCAGGTGATCTTGAATCAGCCCCAGCATTTT.

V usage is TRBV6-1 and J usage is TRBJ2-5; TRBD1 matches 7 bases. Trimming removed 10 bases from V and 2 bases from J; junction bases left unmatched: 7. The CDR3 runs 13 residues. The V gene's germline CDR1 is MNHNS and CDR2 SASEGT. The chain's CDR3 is CATKGQQQETQYF. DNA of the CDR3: TGTGCCACTAAGGGACAGCAACAAGAGACCCAGTACTTC.

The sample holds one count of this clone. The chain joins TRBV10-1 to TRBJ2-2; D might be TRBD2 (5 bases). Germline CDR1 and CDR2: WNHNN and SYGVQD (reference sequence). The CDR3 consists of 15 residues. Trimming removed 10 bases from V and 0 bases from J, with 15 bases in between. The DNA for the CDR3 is TGCGCCACCACACTAGTCGGGGCGAACACCGGGGAGCTGTTTTTT. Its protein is CATTLVGANTGELFF.

The DNA for the CDR3 is TGTGCCAGCAGTGTTTCGGGGGGCTTAAAAGAGACCCAGTACTTC. Encoded protein: CASSVSGGLKETQYF. The V and J genes are TRBV2 and TRBJ2-5; a possible D gene is TRBD2 (7 bases). This CDR3 is 15 amino acids long. Germline V lookup: CDR1 SNHLY, CDR2 FYNNEI. The germline V and J ends were trimmed by 4 bases and 3 bases, with 15 bases remaining between them.

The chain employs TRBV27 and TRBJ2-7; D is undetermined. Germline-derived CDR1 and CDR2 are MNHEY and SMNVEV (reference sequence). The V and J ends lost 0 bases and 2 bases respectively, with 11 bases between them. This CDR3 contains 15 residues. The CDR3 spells CASSLSAAETYEQYF. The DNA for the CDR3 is TGTGCCAGCAGTTTATCCGCCGCCGAGACCTACGAGCAGTACTTC.

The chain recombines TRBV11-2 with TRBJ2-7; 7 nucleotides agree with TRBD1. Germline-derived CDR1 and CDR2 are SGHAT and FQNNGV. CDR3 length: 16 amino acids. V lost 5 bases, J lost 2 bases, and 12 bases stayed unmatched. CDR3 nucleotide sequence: TGTGCCAGCAGCCCGAGGGGGATACAGGGGACCTACGAGCAGTACTTC. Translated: CASSPRGIQGTYEQYF.

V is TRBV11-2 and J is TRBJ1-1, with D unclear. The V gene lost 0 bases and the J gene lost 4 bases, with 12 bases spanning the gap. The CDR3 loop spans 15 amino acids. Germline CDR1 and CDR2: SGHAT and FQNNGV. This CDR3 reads CASSLDRLRLTEAFF. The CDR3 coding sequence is TGTGCCAGCAGCTTAGATCGACTCAGGCTCACTGAAGCTTTCTTT.

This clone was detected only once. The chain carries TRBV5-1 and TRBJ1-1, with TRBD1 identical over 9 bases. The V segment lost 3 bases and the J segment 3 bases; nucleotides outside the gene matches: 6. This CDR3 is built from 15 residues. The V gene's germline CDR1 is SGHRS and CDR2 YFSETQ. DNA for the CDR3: TGCGCCAGCAGCTCAAGACGACAGGGGGACACTGAAGCTTTCTTT. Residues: CASSSRRQGDTEAFF. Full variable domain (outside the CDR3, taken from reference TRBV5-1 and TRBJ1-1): KAGVTQTPRYLIKTRGQQVTLSCSPISGHRSVSWYQQTPGQGLQFLFEYFSETQRNKGNFPGRFSGRQFSNSRSEMNVSTLELGDSALYLCASSSRRQGDTEAFFGQGTRLTVV.

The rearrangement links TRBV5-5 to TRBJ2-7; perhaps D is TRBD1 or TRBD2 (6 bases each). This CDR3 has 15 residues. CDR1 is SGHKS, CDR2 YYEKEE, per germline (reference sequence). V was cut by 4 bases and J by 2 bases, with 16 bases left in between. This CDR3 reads CASSLGTGGAYEQYF. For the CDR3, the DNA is TGTGCCAGCAGCCTGGGGACCGGGGGCGCCTACGAGCAGTACTTC.

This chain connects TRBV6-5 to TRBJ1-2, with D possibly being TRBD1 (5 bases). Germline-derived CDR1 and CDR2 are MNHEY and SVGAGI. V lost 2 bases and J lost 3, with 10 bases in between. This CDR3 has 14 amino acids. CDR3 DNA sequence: TGTGCCAGCAGTTACAGGGGTCGGGACTATGGCTACACCTTC. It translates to CASSYRGRDYGYTF.

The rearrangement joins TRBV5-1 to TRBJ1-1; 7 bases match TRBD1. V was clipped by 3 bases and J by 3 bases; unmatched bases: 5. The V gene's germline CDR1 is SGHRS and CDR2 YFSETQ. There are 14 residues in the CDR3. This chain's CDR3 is CASSSQGVDTEAFF. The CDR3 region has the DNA TGCGCCAGCAGCTCCCAGGGGGTAGACACTGAAGCTTTCTTT.

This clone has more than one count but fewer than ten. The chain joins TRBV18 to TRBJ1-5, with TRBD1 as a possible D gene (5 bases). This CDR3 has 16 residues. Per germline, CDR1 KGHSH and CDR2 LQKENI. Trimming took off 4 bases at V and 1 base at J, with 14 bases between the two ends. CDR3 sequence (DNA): TGTGCCAGCTCACGACGGGGGGACGGGAGCAATCAGCCCCAGCATTTT. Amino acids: CASSRRGDGSNQPQHF.

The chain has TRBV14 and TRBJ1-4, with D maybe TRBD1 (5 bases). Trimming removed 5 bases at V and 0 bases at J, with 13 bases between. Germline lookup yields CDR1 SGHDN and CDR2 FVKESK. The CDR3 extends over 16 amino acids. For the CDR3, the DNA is TGTGCCAGCAGCTCGACGGGGGGGTCAACTAATGAAAAACTGTTTTTT. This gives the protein CASSSTGGSTNEKLFF.

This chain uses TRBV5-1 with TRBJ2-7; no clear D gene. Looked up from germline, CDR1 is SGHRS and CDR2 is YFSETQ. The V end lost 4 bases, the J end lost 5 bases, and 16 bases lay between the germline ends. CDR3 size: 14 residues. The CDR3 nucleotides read TGCGCCAGCAGCCCCCCGGCCGCTTCTGACGAGCAGTACTTC. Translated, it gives CASSPPAASDEQYF.